Each of the 11 T cell receptor beta chains below was sequenced from the same sample in a study of blood T cell repertoires in COVID-19. Clones were read by immunoSEQ multiplex PCR, and TCRdb kept only the in-frame ones, dropping some. This table has approximately 300,000 clones, roughly 83% appearing once. Sequenced: peripheral blood. These receptors came from a woman in her forties or fifties with acute or convalescent COVID-19.

The rearrangement uses TRBV18 and TRBJ2-7; TRBD1 aligns across 7 bases. The length of the CDR3 is 15 residues. V lost 5 bases and J lost 2; bases outside the gene matches: 9. Germline-derived CDR1 and CDR2 are KGHSH and LQKENI. CDR3 nucleotide sequence: TGTGCCAGCTCAATCGCCGGGACAGCGACCTACGAGCAGTACTTC. Protein product: CASSIAGTATYEQYF.

This rearrangement joins TRBV3-1 (or the pseudogene TRBV3-2) to TRBJ2-7; D might be TRBD1 (5 bases). The CDR3 covers 14 residues. Trimming took 2 bases from V and 2 from J, leaving 10 bases between them. Germline values: CDR1 LGHDT, CDR2 YNNKEL (reference sequence). CDR3 DNA sequence: TGTGCCAGCAGCCAAACAGGATGGGCCTACGAGCAGTACTTC. This encodes CASSQTGWAYEQYF.

The chain couples TRBV5-4 to TRBJ2-1, with 12 bases that match TRBD2. The V segment lost 0 bases and the J segment 4 bases; nucleotides outside the gene matches: 2. Germline-derived CDR1 and CDR2 are SGHNT and YYREEE (reference sequence). This CDR3 has 16 amino acids. CDR3 sequence (DNA): TGTGCCAGCAGCTTGGGAGGGACTAGCGGGTACAATGAGCAGTTCTTC. The encoded protein is CASSLGGTSGYNEQFF. Complete variable domain (other parts from reference TRBV5-4 and TRBJ2-1): ETGVTQSPTHLIKTRGQQVTLRCSSQSGHNTVSWYQQALGQGPQFIFQYYREEENGRGNFPPRFSGLQFPNYSSELNVNALELDDSALYLCASSLGGTSGYNEQFFGPGTRLTVL.

The rearrangement uses TRBV9 and TRBJ1-1; D unresolved. The CDR3 is 13 residues long. Between the trimmed V and J ends, which lost 3 bases and 5 bases, there was a span of 11 bases. CDR1 is SGDLS, CDR2 YYNGEE, per germline. This CDR3 reads CASSGRLPTEAFF. CDR3 DNA: TGTGCCAGCAGCGGCCGACTGCCTACTGAAGCTTTCTTT.

This sequence joins TRBV15 and TRBJ2-6; D call uncertain. Germline V gene lookup returns CDR1 LNHNV and CDR2 YYDKDF (reference sequence). The CDR3 is 13 residues long. The ends were cut back, 6 bases at V and 0 bases at J, with 3 bases in the middle. The chain's CDR3 is CATSISGANVLTF. Here the CDR3 DNA reads TGTGCCACCAGTATCTCTGGGGCCAACGTCCTGACTTTC.

This clone was seen once. The chain uses TRBV28 and TRBJ1-5, with D tentatively TRBD1 (5 bases). The CDR3 is made up of 14 amino acids. Germline V gene lookup returns CDR1 MDHEN and CDR2 SYDVKM. V was cut by 3 bases and J by 7 bases, with 13 bases left in between. CDR3 amino acids: CASSLTGGGQPQHF. In DNA, the CDR3 is TGTGCCAGCAGTTTGACGGGCGGGGGACAGCCCCAGCATTTT.

The chain combines TRBV7-2 with TRBJ2-1; TRBD2 aligns across 7 bases. J was trimmed by 5 bases and V by 1 base; bases with no gene match: 14. Germline values: CDR1 SGHTA, CDR2 FQGNSA. The CDR3 runs 18 residues. CDR3 protein: CASSLERNGEGLDNEQFF. In DNA form, the CDR3 reads TGTGCCAGCAGCTTAGAGCGTAACGGGGAGGGCCTAGACAATGAGCAGTTCTTC.

This chain joins TRBV15 and TRBJ1-6; D gene ambiguous. The V and J ends lost 3 bases and 14 bases respectively, with 14 bases between them. Per germline, CDR1 LNHNV and CDR2 YYDKDF (reference sequence). This CDR3 has 13 amino acids. CDR3 residues: CATSSGPAPALHF. The CDR3 DNA reads as TGTGCCACCAGCAGTGGGCCAGCTCCAGCCCTCCACTTT.

The chain has TRBV10-3 and TRBJ2-5, with a possible D match to TRBD1 (6 bases). Trimming removed 3 bases from V and 3 bases from J, with 14 bases in between. CDR3 length equals 15 residues. The germline V gene encodes CDR1 ENHRY and CDR2 SYGVKD. The CDR3 is CAISDTGLMKETQYF. Here the CDR3 DNA reads TGTGCCATCAGTGATACAGGGCTTATGAAAGAGACCCAGTACTTC.

This chain links TRBV7-9 with TRBJ2-1; 8 bases fit TRBD2. The CDR3 length is 15 residues. Unmatched junction bases numbered 14, after V lost 3 bases and J lost 13 bases. From germline, CDR1 is SEHNR and CDR2 FQNEAQ (reference sequence). CDR3 DNA: TGTGCCAGCAGCTTTGAGGTAGCGGGGACCGGTCGACAGTTCTTC. Its protein product is CASSFEVAGTGRQFF.

CDR3 region: CASSLTGTGWISPLHF. The CDR3 region has the DNA TGTGCCAGCAGCCTTACGGGGACAGGGTGGATTTCACCCCTCCACTTT. V gene TRBV2 combines with J gene TRBJ1-6; TRBD1 matches 9 bases. This CDR3 comprises 16 residues. Looked up from germline, CDR1 is SNHLY and CDR2 is FYNNEI. Unmatched junction bases numbered 12, after V lost 6 bases and J lost 9 bases.